Below are 30 T cell receptor beta chains sequenced from a single sample in a study of cytomegalovirus exposure and HLA in healthy donors. Amplification used 60 Vbeta primers and 13 Jbeta primers. The data were produced by immunoSEQ multiplex PCR, yet TCRdb's version contains in-frame clones alone and is incomplete. This sample carries some 180,000 clones, approximately 77% of them seen once, and the ten largest clones take about 3.5%. The sample comprised PBMCs. The receptors here all came from a man in his forties or fifties in good health and CMV-seropositive.

There are a few counts of this clone. The chain is built from TRBV14 and TRBJ1-1; no reliable D call. Trimming removed 0 bases from V and 10 bases from J, with 9 bases in between. From germline, CDR1 is SGHDN and CDR2 FVKESK. There are 12 residues in the CDR3. CDR3 region: CASSQETERAFF. The DNA for the CDR3 is TGTGCCAGCAGCCAAGAAACAGAAAGAGCTTTCTTT.

This chain connects TRBV7-9 to TRBJ1-2; 8 bases line up with TRBD1. Per germline, CDR1 SEHNR and CDR2 FQNEAQ (reference sequence). With 6 bases clipped from V and 8 bases from J, the junction kept 5 bases outside the gene matches. The CDR3 is 12 residues long. The CDR3 DNA reads as TGTGCCAGCAGTACAGGGGGGGACGGCTACACCTTC. Its translation is CASSTGGDGYTF.

The chain has TRBV7-3 and TRBJ1-2; D remains unclear. This CDR3 has 14 amino acids. Trimming cost V 5 bases and J 4 bases, with 14 bases left between them. The V gene's germline CDR1 is SGHTA and CDR2 FQGTGA. Written as DNA, the CDR3 is TGTGCCAGCAGCCAGCATGGGCAGGCCTATGGCTACACCTTC. Residues: CASSQHGQAYGYTF.

In its sample, this clone was seen once. This chain connects TRBV7-8 to TRBJ2-2; 7 bases line up with TRBD1. Trimming took 3 bases from V and 2 from J; bases not matched to a gene: 3. The CDR3 length is 15 residues. The germline V gene has CDR1 SGHVS and CDR2 FQNEAQ. CDR3 bases: TGTGCCAGCAGCTTCCGACAGGGAAACACCGGGGAGCTGTTTTTT. Amino acid sequence: CASSFRQGNTGELFF.

CDR3 sequence: CASTGTGGVDGYTF. In DNA, the CDR3 is TGTGCCAGCACCGGGACAGGGGGTGTCGACGGCTACACCTTC. The chain has TRBV7-9 and TRBJ1-2; 11 bases line up with TRBD1. This CDR3 is 14 amino acids long. Germline V gene data show CDR1 as SEHNR and CDR2 as FQNEAQ (reference sequence). With V trimmed by 7 bases and J by 8 bases, 9 bases remained unmatched.

The chain links TRBV7-9 to TRBJ1-4; D gene unclear. From germline, CDR1 is SEHNR and CDR2 FQNEAQ (reference sequence). The CDR3 totals 15 residues. With 5 bases removed from V and 7 bases from J, the gap between germline ends came to 17 bases. In DNA form, the CDR3 reads TGTGCCAGCAGCCTGGGGTCCCGGGAGGGTGAAAAACTGTTTTTT. Residues: CASSLGSREGEKLFF.

The V and J genes are TRBV6-5 and TRBJ1-5; D unclear. This CDR3 contains 13 residues. V lost 2 bases to trimming and J lost 3 bases, with 5 bases between them. The germline V gene has CDR1 MNHEY and CDR2 SVGAGI. The CDR3 is CASSYRDNQPQHF. In nucleotides, the CDR3 is TGTGCCAGCAGTTACCGAGACAATCAGCCCCAGCATTTT.

The chain joins TRBV7-2 to TRBJ2-7; perhaps TRBD2 as D (5 bases). CDR3 length: 13 amino acids. CDR1 is SGHTA, CDR2 FQGNSA, per germline. Trimming removed 1 base at V and 7 bases at J, with 11 bases between. CDR3 loop: CASSLGGYGEQYF. In nucleotides, the CDR3 is TGTGCCAGCAGCTTAGGAGGGTATGGAGAGCAGTACTTC.

The chain links TRBV6-1 to TRBJ1-6; no definite D call. V was cut by 3 bases and J by 0 bases, with 12 bases left in between. The CDR3 contains 17 residues. The germline gives CDR1 MNHNS, CDR2 SASEGT. CDR3 loop: CASSERSSSSYNSPLHF. The CDR3 nucleotides are TGTGCCAGCAGTGAGAGGTCCTCGAGCTCCTATAATTCACCCCTCCACTTT.

This chain links TRBV2 with TRBJ2-7; D perhaps matches TRBD1 (5 bases). There are 12 residues in the CDR3. V was shortened by 8 bases and J by 1 base, with 9 bases between the two germline ends. Germline lookup yields CDR1 SNHLY and CDR2 FYNNEI. This CDR3 reads CASRRESYEQYF. The DNA for the CDR3 is TGTGCCAGCCGCAGGGAATCCTACGAGCAGTACTTC.

The chain's CDR3 is CASSLLAGGSTDTQYF. The CDR3 bases are TGTGCCAGCAGCTTGTTAGCGGGGGGAAGCACAGATACGCAGTATTTT. This chain connects TRBV7-3 to TRBJ2-3; 10 positions match TRBD2. The CDR3 sequence is 16 residues long. After removal of 3 bases from V and 0 bases from J, the junction contained 3 bases not matched to a gene. The V gene's germline CDR1 is SGHTA and CDR2 FQGTGA.

This clone was observed a handful of times. V and J are TRBV19 and TRBJ1-6, with D perhaps TRBD1 (6 bases). The CDR3 extends over 16 amino acids. Trimming took 6 bases from V and 0 from J, leaving 12 bases between them. In germline, CDR1 is LNHDA, CDR2 SQIVND (reference sequence). This CDR3 is CASSGQTSSYNSPLHF. For the CDR3, the DNA is TGTGCCAGTAGCGGACAGACGAGCTCCTATAATTCACCCCTCCACTTT.

The chain carries TRBV7-9 and TRBJ2-7; 8 nucleotides align to TRBD2. CDR3 length equals 13 residues. With 5 bases clipped from V and 3 bases from J, the junction kept 3 bases outside the gene matches. The germline V gene has CDR1 SEHNR and CDR2 FQNEAQ (reference sequence). DNA of the CDR3: TGTGCCAGCAGCCTCAGCGGGGGCTACGAGCAGTACTTC. It yields the protein CASSLSGGYEQYF.

The chain links TRBV12-5 to TRBJ2-6, with TRBD2 identical over 7 bases. With V trimmed by 6 bases and J by 3 bases, 8 bases remained unmatched. The CDR3 covers 16 residues. In germline, CDR1 is LGHNT, CDR2 FRNRAP. The DNA for the CDR3 is TGTGCTAGTGGCCCCCCCGGGGGGTTTGGGGCCAACGTCCTGACTTTC. Translation gives CASGPPGGFGANVLTF.

This chain connects TRBV11-2 to TRBJ2-6; tentatively, D is TRBD2 (5 bases). CDR1 and CDR2 (germline): SGHAT, FQNNGV. Trimming removed 2 bases at V and 0 bases at J, with 5 bases between. The CDR3 is 15 amino acids. CDR3 residues: CASSLRDSGANVLTF. The CDR3 bases are TGTGCCAGCAGCTTACGGGACTCTGGGGCCAACGTCCTGACTTTC.

The genes are TRBV25-1 and TRBJ1-2; possibly TRBD1 for D (5 bases). Germline V gene data show CDR1 as MGHDK and CDR2 as SYGVNS. The CDR3 extends over 13 amino acids. V lost 4 bases, J lost 7 bases, and 13 bases lay in between. This chain's CDR3 is CASSGGRAFGYTF. In nucleotides, the CDR3 is TGTGCCAGCAGTGGGGGGAGGGCCTTTGGCTACACCTTC.

The J gene is TRBJ2-2, the V gene TRBV18; D is possibly TRBD1 (6 bases). The CDR3 consists of 18 residues. The germline CDR1 and CDR2 sequences are KGHSH and LQKENI. The V and J ends lost 2 bases and 0 bases respectively, with 16 bases between them. The CDR3 DNA reads as TGTGCCAGCTCACCAGCGATAATAGGACAGTCGAACACCGGGGAGCTGTTTTTT. It codes for CASSPAIIGQSNTGELFF.

The chain has TRBV15 and TRBJ1-4; the match to TRBD1 covers 7 bases. The CDR3 runs to 15 residues. Germline V gives CDR1 LNHNV, CDR2 YYDKDF (reference sequence). Losses at the gene ends were 3 bases for V and 4 bases for J; bases not matched to a gene: 5. CDR3 bases: TGTGCCACCAGCAGGAGACAGGGCTTTAATGAAAAACTGTTTTTT. Translated, it gives CATSRRQGFNEKLFF. The complete variable domain, with remaining parts taken from reference TRBV15 and TRBJ1-4, reads DAMVIQNPRYQVTQFGKPVTLSCSQTLNHNVMYWYQQKSSQAPKLLFHYYDKDFNNEADTPDNFQSRRPNTSFCFLDIRSPGLGDTAMYLCATSRRQGFNEKLFFGSGTQLSVL.

This clone was observed a handful of times. V and J are TRBV5-1 and TRBJ2-2; 7 bases agree with TRBD2. This CDR3 contains 14 residues. The germline gives CDR1 SGHRS, CDR2 YFSETQ. Trimming at V came to 4 bases and at J to 2 bases, leaving 2 bases not matched to a gene. CDR3 residues: CASSQRDNTGELFF. CDR3 bases: TGCGCCAGCAGCCAGCGGGACAACACCGGGGAGCTGTTTTTT.

The rearrangement links TRBV11-2 to TRBJ2-7; D perhaps matches TRBD1 (6 bases). The germline CDR1 and CDR2 sequences are SGHAT and FQNNGV. The V and J ends lost 5 bases and 3 bases respectively, with 17 bases between them. The CDR3 extends over 15 amino acids. As DNA, the CDR3 is TGTGCCAGCAGCCGGGTCCAGGGGCGAGGCTACGAGCAGTACTTC. Translating it yields CASSRVQGRGYEQYF.

The chain links TRBV5-1 to TRBJ2-7, with 8 bases matching TRBD1. Per germline, CDR1 SGHRS and CDR2 YFSETQ. The CDR3 sequence is 17 residues long. Trimming at V came to 4 bases and at J to 2 bases, leaving 14 bases not matched to a gene. In DNA, the CDR3 is TGCGCCAGCAGCCTGAACGCGGGACAGGCCCTAACCTACGAGCAGTACTTC. It specifies CASSLNAGQALTYEQYF.

V is TRBV19 and J is TRBJ1-4; D unresolved. Trimming cost V 5 bases and J 6 bases, with 7 bases left between them. This CDR3 comprises 12 residues. Germline assignment: CDR1 LNHDA and CDR2 SQIVND (reference sequence). The CDR3 DNA follows: TGTGCCAGTAGTTCCGTTCATGAAAAACTGTTTTTT. Translation: CASSSVHEKLFF.

The chain carries TRBV9 and TRBJ2-3, with 9 bases aligning to TRBD2. The junction had 3 bases not matched to a gene; V was cut back by 0 bases and J by 4 bases. The germline gives CDR1 SGDLS, CDR2 YYNGEE. The CDR3 sequence is 15 residues long. The CDR3 DNA reads as TGTGCCAGCAGCGTAGGAAGCGGGAGGTCAGATACGCAGTATTTT. It encodes CASSVGSGRSDTQYF.

The chain combines TRBV6-1 with TRBJ1-1; maybe TRBD1 (5 bases). The CDR3 spans 15 residues. Germline CDR1 reads MNHNS; CDR2 reads SASEGT. V lost 4 bases and J lost 1, with 13 bases in between. CDR3 bases: TGTGCCAGCAGTGGATTAGGGACTTCGAACACTGAAGCTTTCTTT. Translating gives CASSGLGTSNTEAFF.

This chain uses TRBV12-5 with TRBJ1-5; unclear D gene. Germline V CDR1 and CDR2: LGHNT, FRNRAP. This CDR3 is 15 amino acids long. Trimming took 1 base from V and 2 from J, leaving 9 bases between them. For the CDR3, the DNA is TGTGCTAGTGGTTTGGGCCCAGTGGGCAATCAGCCCCAGCATTTT. As protein: CASGLGPVGNQPQHF.

This clone turned up a few times. This CDR3 is CASSQDMGLSSGNTIYF. The DNA of the CDR3 is TGCGCCAGCAGCCAAGATATGGGGCTGAGCTCTGGAAACACCATATATTTT. This chain links TRBV4-3 with TRBJ1-3; D possibly corresponds to TRBD1 (5 bases). The CDR3 extends over 17 amino acids. Germline CDR1 and CDR2: LGHNA and YSLEER. V shed 0 bases and J shed 0 bases, with 12 bases lying between them.

The chain combines TRBV7-2 with TRBJ2-5; 7 bases align to TRBD2. The ends lost 1 base at V and 2 bases at J; junction bases unmatched: 4. Germline values: CDR1 SGHTA, CDR2 FQGNSA. The CDR3 contains 15 residues. In DNA form, the CDR3 reads TGTGCCAGCAGCTTAGGCGGGGGAGATCAAGAGACCCAGTACTTC. Translated, it gives CASSLGGGDQETQYF.

The chain links TRBV6-5 to TRBJ2-7; 8 nucleotides match TRBD1. V shed 2 bases, J shed 2 bases, and the junction held 5 bases outside the gene matches. Germline CDR1 is MNHEY and CDR2 is SVGAGI. This CDR3 spans 15 amino acids. The CDR3 sequence is CASSYTDRATYEQYF. The CDR3 DNA follows: TGTGCCAGCAGTTACACGGACAGGGCGACCTACGAGCAGTACTTC.

The rearrangement links TRBV19 to TRBJ1-2; 9 nucleotides agree with TRBD1. Germline CDR1 reads LNHDA; CDR2 reads SQIVND (reference sequence). The CDR3 runs 14 residues. With 7 bases clipped from V and 3 bases from J, the junction kept 6 bases outside the gene matches. This chain's CDR3 is CASIQTGGDYGYTF. The CDR3 bases are TGTGCCAGTATTCAAACAGGGGGCGACTATGGCTACACCTTC.

The rearrangement uses TRBV7-8 and TRBJ2-1; 9 bases line up with TRBD2. Per germline, CDR1 SGHVS and CDR2 FQNEAQ. The V and J ends lost 2 bases and 14 bases, in that order; junction bases with no gene match: 10. CDR3 length: 14 residues. The CDR3 nucleotides read TGTGCCAGCAGCTTATGGAGTAGCGGGGGCGTGGAGTTCTTC. Amino acids: CASSLWSSGGVEFF.